This entry lists 30 T cell receptor beta chains sequenced from one sample in a study of blood T cell repertoires in COVID-19. Assay: immunoSEQ multiplex PCR; the TCRdb copy retains only in-frame clones and omits some. This table holds 150,000 to 200,000 clones, about 86% found once. The sequencing sample was made of peripheral blood. The receptors here all came from a man aged 55 to 70 with acute or convalescent COVID-19.

The chain couples TRBV5-4 to TRBJ1-5, with 9 positions matching TRBD1. Per the germline V gene, CDR1 is SGHNT and CDR2 is YYREEE (reference sequence). Germline trimming cut 9 bases from V and 3 bases from J; bases unmatched to any gene: 7. The CDR3 is made up of 14 amino acids. The CDR3 here is CATWDRENNQPQHF. CDR3 nucleotide sequence: TGTGCCACCTGGGACAGGGAAAACAATCAGCCCCAGCATTTT.

The chain couples TRBV12-3 or TRBV12-4 to TRBJ1-5; no definite D call. Trimming stripped 3 bases from V and 6 bases from J, with 9 bases between. The CDR3 spans 13 residues. CDR3 residues: CASSLTPSQPQHF. The CDR3 region has the DNA TGTGCCAGCAGTTTGACACCTTCTCAGCCCCAGCATTTT.

The V and J genes are TRBV10-1 and TRBJ1-5; 12 bases fit TRBD1. This CDR3 comprises 18 residues. With V trimmed by 9 bases and J by 1 base, 13 bases remained unmatched. The germline CDR1 and CDR2 sequences are WNHNN and SYGVQD (reference sequence). The CDR3 coding sequence is TGCGCCAGTTATCCGGGACAGGGGGCCGGGGAAAGCAATCAGCCCCAGCATTTT. Translation: CASYPGQGAGESNQPQHF.

This chain joins TRBV29-1 and TRBJ1-1; 7 positions match TRBD1. The J segment lost 1 base and the V segment lost 4 bases, leaving 6 bases of the junction unmatched. The germline V gene encodes CDR1 SQVTM and CDR2 ANQGSEA. This CDR3 comprises 14 residues. CDR3 DNA: TGCAGCGTTGGGTCAGGGGGTGGGAACACTGAAGCTTTCTTT. It encodes CSVGSGGGNTEAFF.

The rearrangement uses TRBV7-3 and TRBJ2-3; 8 bases match TRBD2. The germline V gene has CDR1 SGHTA and CDR2 FQGTGA. This CDR3 contains 15 residues. V lost 1 base to trimming and J lost 5 bases; unmatched junction nucleotides: 5. CDR3 loop: CASSLNAREGDTQYF. In DNA form, the CDR3 reads TGTGCCAGCAGCTTAAATGCCCGGGAGGGAGATACGCAGTATTTT.

This rearrangement joins TRBV2 to TRBJ1-4, with 8 bases identical to TRBD1. CDR1 SNHLY and CDR2 FYNNEI come from the germline V gene. There are 13 residues in the CDR3. V lost 8 bases, J lost 5 bases, and 4 bases stayed unmatched. The CDR3 DNA reads as TGTGCCAGCGGGCGACAGGGGAATGAAAAACTGTTTTTT. This sequence encodes CASGRQGNEKLFF.

This clone was observed once. The chain is built from TRBV30 and TRBJ1-1; D is perhaps TRBD1 (6 bases). The ends were cut back, 7 bases at V and 8 bases at J, with 26 bases in the middle. The CDR3 spans 15 residues. Germline assignment: CDR1 GTSNPN and CDR2 SVGIG (reference sequence). CDR3 protein: CALKKGGVRVEEAFF. In DNA, the CDR3 is TGTGCCTTGAAAAAGGGGGGGGTTCGAGTAGAGGAAGCTTTCTTT.

On this clone itself: Other DNA sequences from this sample encode an identical CDR3 as well. The rearrangement links TRBV7-9 to TRBJ1-1; D is uncertain. There are 13 residues in the CDR3. Trimming took off 1 base at V and 5 bases at J, with 8 bases between the two ends. From germline, CDR1 is SEHNR and CDR2 FQNEAQ (reference sequence). CDR3 protein: CASSLVTGTEAFF. The CDR3 bases are TGTGCCAGCAGCTTAGTGACGGGGACTGAAGCTTTCTTT.

The V gene is TRBV5-1, the J gene TRBJ2-1, with 10 positions matching TRBD2. This CDR3 has 15 residues. V was clipped by 1 base and J by 8 bases; unmatched bases: 6. Germline lookup yields CDR1 SGHRS and CDR2 YFSETQ. The CDR3 spells CASSLLGTSVHEQFF. DNA of the CDR3: TGCGCCAGCAGCTTGTTAGGGACTAGCGTCCATGAGCAGTTCTTC.

The V call is TRBV4-2, the J call TRBJ1-3; TRBD1 is a possible D gene (6 bases). The germline V gene encodes CDR1 LGHNA and CDR2 YNFKEQ. The CDR3 consists of 15 residues. Trimming took off 1 base at V and 3 bases at J, with 10 bases between the two ends. The CDR3 DNA is TGTGCCAGCAGCCAAGTAAACAGGGATGGAAACACCATATATTTT. Amino acids: CASSQVNRDGNTIYF.

The chain joins TRBV9 to TRBJ2-1; 11 positions agree with TRBD2. V lost 4 bases, J lost 7 bases, and 7 bases stayed unmatched. The CDR3 has 15 residues. Germline CDR1 SGDLS, CDR2 YYNGEE. The CDR3 sequence is CASSPLAGGPNEQFF. DNA of the CDR3: TGTGCCAGCAGCCCTTTAGCGGGAGGGCCGAATGAGCAGTTCTTC.

This chain connects TRBV5-5 to TRBJ1-5; maybe TRBD1 (6 bases). Germline V lookup: CDR1 SGHKS, CDR2 YYEKEE (reference sequence). The CDR3 sequence is 16 residues long. V shed 1 base and J shed 6 bases, with 17 bases lying between them. The CDR3 here is CASSLNWGQSGQPQHF. The CDR3 nucleotides are TGTGCCAGCAGCTTGAATTGGGGGCAGTCGGGTCAGCCCCAGCATTTT. The whole variable domain, remainder taken from reference TRBV5-5 and TRBJ1-5, is DAGVTQSPTHLIKTRGQQVTLRCSPISGHKSVSWYQQVLGQGPQFIFQYYEKEERGRGNFPDRFSARQFPNYSSELNVNALLLGDSALYLCASSLNWGQSGQPQHFGDGTRLSIL.

In its sample, this clone was seen once. The rearrangement links TRBV3-1 (or the pseudogene TRBV3-2) to TRBJ2-1, with D possibly matching TRBD2 (5 bases). This CDR3 is built from 13 residues. Germline CDR1 is LGHDT and CDR2 is YNNKEL (reference sequence). V shed 4 bases and J shed 9 bases, with 13 bases lying between them. The CDR3 loop reads CASSPTRWGEQFF. The CDR3 DNA is TGTGCCAGCAGCCCAACTAGGTGGGGTGAGCAGTTCTTC.

This sequence joins TRBV6-5 and TRBJ1-5, with D unclear. The CDR3 contains 15 residues. Trimming took 6 bases from V and 0 from J, leaving 12 bases between them. Germline V gene lookup returns CDR1 MNHEY and CDR2 SVGAGI. CDR3 nucleotides: TGTGCCAGCAGCCCAGGATATTATAGCAATCAGCCCCAGCATTTT. This gives the protein CASSPGYYSNQPQHF.

This clone was seen only once. The chain carries TRBV18 and TRBJ2-2; weak D call: TRBD2 (5 bases). Trimming stripped 1 base from V and 9 bases from J, with 9 bases between. The V gene's germline CDR1 is KGHSH and CDR2 LQKENI. This CDR3 region has 13 residues. The CDR3 is CASSPQGDRELFF. The CDR3 DNA reads TGTGCCAGCTCACCACAGGGAGACAGGGAGCTGTTTTTT.

This chain connects TRBV7-3 to TRBJ2-3, with 14 nucleotides matching TRBD2. The junction had 7 bases not matched to a gene; V was cut back by 1 base and J by 4 bases. Germline V gene data show CDR1 as SGHTA and CDR2 as FQGTGA. This CDR3 contains 18 residues. CDR3 protein: CASSLKGGLAGAADTQYF. The CDR3 region has the DNA TGTGCCAGCAGCTTAAAGGGGGGACTAGCGGGAGCGGCAGATACGCAGTATTTT.

This rearrangement joins TRBV2 to TRBJ1-5; no firm D call. Germline V gene lookup returns CDR1 SNHLY and CDR2 FYNNEI. Trimming cost V 4 bases and J 4 bases, with 11 bases left between them. This CDR3 is 14 amino acids long. This chain's CDR3 is CASSALGLNQPQHF. In DNA form, the CDR3 reads TGTGCCAGCAGTGCTCTAGGACTTAATCAGCCCCAGCATTTT. Supplemented by reference TRBV2 and TRBJ1-5, the full variable domain reads EPEVTQTPSHQVTQMGQEVILRCVPISNHLYFYWYRQILGQKVEFLVSFYNNEISEKSEIFDDQFSVERPDGSNFTLKIRSTKLEDSAMYFCASSALGLNQPQHFGDGTRLSIL.

The chain links TRBV18 to TRBJ2-2; possibly TRBD2 for D (6 bases). Germline V gives CDR1 KGHSH, CDR2 LQKENI. The length of the CDR3 is 15 residues. V shed 6 bases and J shed 0 bases, with 11 bases lying between them. CDR3 bases: TGTGCCAGCTCCGGGGGTTTGGCGAACACCGGGGAGCTGTTTTTT. This encodes CASSGGLANTGELFF. Using reference TRBV18 and TRBJ2-2 for the parts outside the CDR3, the full variable domain is NAGVMQNPRHLVRRRGQEARLRCSPMKGHSHVYWYRQLPEEGLKFMVYLQKENIIDESGMPKERFSAEFPKEGPSILRIQQVVRGDSAAYFCASSGGLANTGELFFGEGSRLTVL.

The chain combines TRBV28 with TRBJ1-1; TRBD1 matches at 7 bases. CDR3 size: 13 residues. J lost 8 bases, V lost 6 bases, and 9 bases had no gene match. CDR1 and CDR2 (germline): MDHEN, SYDVKM. CDR3 in amino acids: CASRMGQWAEAFF. In DNA, the CDR3 is TGTGCCAGCAGGATGGGACAGTGGGCCGAAGCTTTCTTT.

The V and J genes are TRBV5-1 and TRBJ2-2, with D possibly matching TRBD2 (5 bases). This CDR3 spans 14 amino acids. V was trimmed by 7 bases and J by 0 bases, leaving 10 bases between them. Germline-derived CDR1 and CDR2 are SGHRS and YFSETQ. The CDR3 reads CASRPGTNTGELFF. In DNA form, the CDR3 reads TGCGCCAGCCGCCCCGGGACGAACACCGGGGAGCTGTTTTTT.

The chain links TRBV7-9 to TRBJ2-5, with 7 bases lining up with TRBD2. Germline V gives CDR1 SEHNR, CDR2 FQNEAQ (reference sequence). The CDR3 sequence is 14 residues long. Losses at the gene ends were 5 bases for V and 3 bases for J; bases not matched to a gene: 6. The CDR3 spells CASSPGRTEETQYF. DNA for the CDR3: TGTGCCAGCAGCCCCGGGAGGACGGAAGAGACCCAGTACTTC.

The CDR3 coding sequence is TGCGCCAGCAGTACAGGACAGGGGCGGAATTCACCCCTCCACTTT. Protein sequence: CASSTGQGRNSPLHF. The V gene is TRBV5-1, the J gene TRBJ1-6; 9 bases are a match to TRBD1. Losses at the gene ends were 5 bases for V and 7 bases for J; bases not matched to a gene: 7. The CDR3 is 15 amino acids. Germline loops: CDR1 SGHRS, CDR2 YFSETQ.

The rearrangement uses TRBV28 and TRBJ1-4; D may be TRBD1 (5 bases). The CDR3 loop spans 13 amino acids. Between the trimmed V and J ends, which lost 4 bases and 6 bases, there was a span of 9 bases. Germline assignment: CDR1 MDHEN and CDR2 SYDVKM. CDR3 in amino acids: CASSSGGDEKLFF. The CDR3 DNA reads TGTGCCAGCAGTTCCGGGGGAGATGAAAAACTGTTTTTT.

This clone is a singleton in its sample. The V call is TRBV29-1, the J call TRBJ1-1; the match to TRBD1 covers 11 bases. The CDR3 spans 13 residues. Germline loops: CDR1 SQVTM, CDR2 ANQGSEA. V trimming: 5 bases; J trimming: 9 bases; junction bases outside the gene matches: 8. This CDR3 is CSVSPDRGHQAFF. DNA of the CDR3: TGCAGCGTTTCCCCGGACAGGGGGCATCAAGCTTTCTTT.

The chain combines TRBV7-9 with TRBJ1-5, with 7 bases that match TRBD1. Germline trimming cut 1 base from V and 4 bases from J; bases unmatched to any gene: 7. The CDR3 runs 16 residues. Germline loops: CDR1 SEHNR, CDR2 FQNEAQ (reference sequence). The chain's CDR3 is CASSLGGAGGNQPQHF. The CDR3 DNA reads TGTGCCAGCAGCTTAGGTGGGGCAGGGGGGAATCAGCCCCAGCATTTT.

This chain connects TRBV28 to TRBJ2-1, with 13 bases matching TRBD2. Trimming cost V 3 bases and J 12 bases; bases outside gene matches: 8. This CDR3 comprises 15 residues. Germline-derived CDR1 and CDR2 are MDHEN and SYDVKM. DNA of the CDR3: TGTGCCAGCAGTTTCTGGACTAGCGGGAGAGCAATGCAGTTCTTC. It codes for CASSFWTSGRAMQFF.

This clone was detected once. The chain combines TRBV18 with TRBJ1-4; D might be TRBD1 (5 bases). Between the trimmed V and J ends, which lost 6 bases and 3 bases, there was a span of 14 bases. The CDR3 consists of 15 residues. CDR1 is KGHSH, CDR2 LQKENI, per germline. CDR3 DNA sequence: TGTGCCAGCTCCGACAGCCGCATTGCTAATGAAAAACTGTTTTTT. This gives the protein CASSDSRIANEKLFF.

The genes are TRBV2 and TRBJ1-2; tentative D call: TRBD1 (5 bases). CDR3 length: 12 residues. Germline V lookup: CDR1 SNHLY, CDR2 FYNNEI. Trimming removed 5 bases from V and 7 bases from J, with 11 bases in between. The CDR3 sequence: CASSIDGGGYTF. CDR3 bases: TGTGCCAGCAGTATAGACGGGGGTGGCTACACCTTC.

V and J are TRBV5-1 and TRBJ1-2; D remains ambiguous. This CDR3 has 14 amino acids. Germline assignment: CDR1 SGHRS and CDR2 YFSETQ. The ends were cut back, 0 bases at V and 8 bases at J, with 14 bases in the middle. Here the CDR3 reads CASSLAGPPSGYTF. The CDR3 DNA reads as TGCGCCAGCAGCTTGGCCGGACCTCCTAGCGGCTACACCTTC.

The chain employs TRBV28 and TRBJ1-5; D not resolved. Trimming cost V 7 bases and J 7 bases, with 17 bases left between them. CDR1 is MDHEN and CDR2 is SYDVKM in the germline V gene. CDR3 size: 14 residues. The chain's CDR3 is CASNHGGVGQPQHF. The CDR3 DNA follows: TGTGCCAGCAACCACGGCGGGGTGGGGCAGCCCCAGCATTTT. The full variable domain, its missing parts supplied by reference TRBV28 and TRBJ1-5, is DVKVTQSSRYLVKRTGEKVFLECVQDMDHENMFWYRQDPGLGLRLIYFSYDVKMKEKGDIPEGYSVSREKKERFSLILESASTNQTSMYLCASNHGGVGQPQHFGDGTRLSIL.